The entry below gives a single T cell receptor beta chain sequence along with its context. Its antigen has not been determined. Qualities for individual bases were not recorded, and no much larger clone is one base off. From a lookup of the germline V gene, CDR1 and CDR2 are MNHEY and SVGEGT. V and J are trimmed by 2 bases and 10 bases, and the gene matches miss 2 bases of the junction. The CDR3 measures 13 amino acids from cysteine to phenylalanine. Just CDR3 DNA is preserved here, 39 bases in frame from base 1. The CDR3 regions of human TCRbeta chains were analyzed by immunosequencing. In the authors' own workflow: Repertoire TCRs were matched against a reference library of SARS-CoV-2-specific TCRs generated with the MIRA antigen-specificity platform. Breadth was defined as the fraction of unique TCRs that were SARS-CoV-2-associated, and depth was defined as the fraction of total T cells that were SARS-CoV-2-associated. Using the MIRA data, each spike-specific TCR was assigned both to the spike region to which the TCR was reactive and to a CD4 or CD8 class. Log10-transformed breadth and depth values were compared by one-way ANOVA with Sidak's multiple comparisons tests. Not all clones reach the TCRdb copy of this immuneACCESS table, which keeps in-frame sequences only. Checked studies attribute under half of the gap to unresolved V genes and leave the rest unexplained. The V and J calls and clone size come from that table; D and trimming were worked out from the DNA. The sample table shows about 150,000 clones, and around 93% are seen once. The leading ten clones occupy roughly 3.3% of the sample.

These data belong to a study of T cell responses to AZD1222 COVID-19 vaccine (dated by TCRdb to the early 2020s). With regard to the full study: A total of about 230 trial participants underwent TCR sequencing, of whom 207 received two doses of AZD1222 and about 25 received two doses of the MenACWY control vaccine. Trial participants were enrolled by age into subgroups of 18-55, 56-69 and 70-plus years, and around 150, 28 and 57 TCR-sequenced participants, respectively, were included in these subgroups.

According to the study, the label for this sample's time point signals: about 28 days (+/-7) after the second vaccine dose. Because spike-specific TCR depth and breadth did not differ between the two schedules, AZD1222 recipients who got a second dose at roughly 4 weeks were pooled with those who got a second dose at roughly 12 weeks. Vaccinee samples came from UK trials COV001 and COV002, including a single-blind randomized controlled phase 2/3 trial of AZD1222 (ChAdOx1 nCoV-19) in healthy adults. For TCRbeta chain sequencing, PBMC samples were collected from trial participants at day 0 and at day 28 after the second dose. Study-wide findings and limitations: In the small 56-69-year group, the increase in depth fell short of significance, most likely because of low power. Vaccine-associated CD4 TCRs spanned the whole spike protein, with dominant responses in regions 160-218 and 743-854. Participants were mostly white British, with more females than males. The authors suggested clonal diversity may have been underestimated. Nearly half of unique spike-specific TCRs reportedly recognized epitopes outside regions mutated in the B.1.351 and B.1.1.7 variants. Conclusions about previously exposed vaccinees are limited because only five to seven AZD1222 recipients were SARS-CoV-2 seropositive at baseline. After two AZD1222 doses, spike-specific TCR breadth and depth were significantly higher than at day 0 and than in MenACWY recipients. Because no day 14 peak-response samples were available, the repertoires could be characterized only after the peak T cell response.

The sequencing used peripheral blood, collected 28 days after the second AZD1222 dose. Here the chain combines TRBV6-2 or TRBV6-3 and TRBJ2-1; 10 junctional bases match TRBD2. The receptor's source is an adult who received the AZD1222 COVID-19 vaccine. The nucleotides read TGTGCCAGCAGTTACAGGACTAGCGGAGAGCAGTTCTTC. This codes for CASSYRTSGEQFF.